This record concerns one TCR beta chain sequence. Its target is not known. Every patient was affected by relapse after autologous stem cell transplantation, while exposure to brentuximab vedotin was not uniform. This sample stems from a study of PD-1 blockade in classical Hodgkin lymphoma. V was clipped by 10 bases and J by 2 bases, with 12 bases between them. Germline lookup yields CDR1 MNHEY and CDR2 SMNVEV (reference sequence). This CDR3 spans 12 amino acids. Study-level points and caveats: Baseline diversity resembling that of newly diagnosed patients was seen in complete responders.

Sequencing used immunoSEQ multiplex PCR; TCRdb keeps in-frame clones, though not all of them. The sample holds roughly 96,000 clones, approximately 89% seen once. The chain has TRBV27 and TRBJ2-7; no clear D. The source material was peripheral blood mononuclear cells (PBMCs), sampled before the second cycle of nivolumab. The sequence was collected from a human donor with classical Hodgkin lymphoma. As DNA, the CDR3 is TGTGCCACTGGGGTGGGGACCTACGAGCAGTACTTC. Amino acids: CATGVGTYEQYF.